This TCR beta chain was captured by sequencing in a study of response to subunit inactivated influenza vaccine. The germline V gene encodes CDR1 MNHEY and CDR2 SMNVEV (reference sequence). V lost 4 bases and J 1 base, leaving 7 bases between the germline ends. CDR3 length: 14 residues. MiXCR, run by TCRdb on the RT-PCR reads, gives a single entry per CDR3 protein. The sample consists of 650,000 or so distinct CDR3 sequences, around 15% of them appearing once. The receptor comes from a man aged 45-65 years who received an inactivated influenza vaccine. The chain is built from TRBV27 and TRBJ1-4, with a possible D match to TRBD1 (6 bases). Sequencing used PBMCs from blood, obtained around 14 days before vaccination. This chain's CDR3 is CASSWDITNEKLFF. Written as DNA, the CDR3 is TGTGCCAGCAGTTGGGACATAACTAATGAAAAACTGTTTTTT.